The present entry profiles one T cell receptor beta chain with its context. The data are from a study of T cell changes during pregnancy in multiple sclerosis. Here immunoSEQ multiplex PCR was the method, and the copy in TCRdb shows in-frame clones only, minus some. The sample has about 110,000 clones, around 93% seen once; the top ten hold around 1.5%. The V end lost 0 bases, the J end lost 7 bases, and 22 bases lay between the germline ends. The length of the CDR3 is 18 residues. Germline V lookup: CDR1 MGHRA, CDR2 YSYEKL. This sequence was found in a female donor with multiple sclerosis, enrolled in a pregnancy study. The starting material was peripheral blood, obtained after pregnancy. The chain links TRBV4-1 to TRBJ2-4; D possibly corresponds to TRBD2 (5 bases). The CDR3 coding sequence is TGCGCCAGCAGCCAAGAAAGTCTCACTAGGGCCCGGCGGAACATTCAGTACTTC. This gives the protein CASSQESLTRARRNIQYF.